These 30 T cell receptor beta chains share one sample of origin, sequenced in a study of blood T cell repertoires in COVID-19 (dated by TCRdb to 2018 to 2021). Receptor libraries were prepared by the immunoSEQ multiplex PCR assay. TCRdb carries this immuneACCESS record with in-frame sequences only. Its versions omit some clonotypes, under half of them owing to an unresolved V gene in the studies checked, with the rest unexplained. This sample comprises fewer than 200,000 clones, over 75% of them detected only once. The top ten constitute roughly 2.8% of the sample. Sequenced material: peripheral blood. Every receptor here comes from a man aged 65-85 years with acute or convalescent COVID-19.

The chain employs TRBV5-1 and TRBJ2-1; D perhaps matches TRBD1 (6 bases). This CDR3 has 15 residues. CDR1 SGHRS and CDR2 YFSETQ come from the germline V gene. V lost 4 bases and J lost 4, with 15 bases in between. The CDR3 loop is CASSLTPGQYNEQFF. CDR3 DNA sequence: TGCGCCAGCAGCCTCACCCCGGGACAATACAATGAGCAGTTCTTC.

The chain's CDR3 is CASSLTPSGSTDTQYF. The DNA for the CDR3 is TGTGCCAGCAGCTTAACGCCTAGCGGTAGCACAGATACGCAGTATTTT. The rearrangement joins TRBV7-3 to TRBJ2-3; 7 nucleotides align to TRBD2. Unmatched junction bases numbered 3, after V lost 0 bases and J lost 0 bases. Germline loops: CDR1 SGHTA, CDR2 FQGTGA. The CDR3 runs to 16 residues.

This sequence joins TRBV12-5 and TRBJ1-1; no clear D gene. CDR1 is LGHNT and CDR2 is FRNRAP in the germline V gene. Deletions cut 6 bases from V and 11 bases from J, with 13 bases between. CDR3 length: 11 residues. CDR3 sequence reads: CASGMNGVAFF. The CDR3 DNA follows: TGTGCTAGTGGCATGAACGGTGTGGCTTTCTTT. Using reference TRBV12-5 and TRBJ1-1 for the parts outside the CDR3, the full variable domain is DARVTQTPRHKVTEMGQEVTMRCQPILGHNTVFWYRQTMMQGLELLAYFRNRAPLDDSGMPKDRFSAEMPDATLATLKIQPSEPRDSAVYFCASGMNGVAFFGQGTRLTVV.

This clone was seen only once. The V gene is TRBV9, the J gene TRBJ2-3, with 7 bases aligning to TRBD2. V gave up 0 bases and J gave up 3 bases; unmatched junction bases: 4. There are 15 residues in the CDR3. Germline assignment: CDR1 SGDLS and CDR2 YYNGEE. CDR3: CASSVEGGSTDTQYF. CDR3 sequence (DNA): TGTGCCAGCAGCGTAGAGGGCGGGAGTACAGATACGCAGTATTTT.

In this sample, this clone turned up a few times. V and J are TRBV12-3 or TRBV12-4 and TRBJ1-2, with a weak D call TRBD1 (5 bases). There are 13 residues in the CDR3. V was pared by 6 bases and J by 7 bases, with 15 bases between. The CDR3 loop reads CASRSGIGGGYTF. In DNA, the CDR3 is TGTGCCAGCAGATCCGGGATCGGGGGTGGCTACACCTTC.

The rearrangement links TRBV3-1 (or the pseudogene TRBV3-2) to TRBJ2-2; 11 nucleotides line up with TRBD1. Germline V gene lookup returns CDR1 LGHDT and CDR2 YNNKEL (reference sequence). The CDR3 consists of 16 residues. The V segment lost 2 bases and the J segment 7 bases; nucleotides outside the gene matches: 6. DNA for the CDR3: TGTGCCAGCAGCCAAAGGACAGGGGGCTTTATCGGGGAGCTGTTTTTT. Its protein product is CASSQRTGGFIGELFF.

The chain has TRBV7-3 and TRBJ2-2; 13 bases map to TRBD2. The V segment lost 6 bases and the J segment 6 bases; nucleotides outside the gene matches: 4. Germline-derived CDR1 and CDR2 are SGHTA and FQGTGA. The CDR3 covers 15 residues. CDR3 in amino acids: CASRRTSGRAGELFF. CDR3 DNA sequence: TGTGCCAGCAGACGGACTAGCGGGAGAGCCGGGGAGCTGTTTTTT.

V and J are TRBV29-1 and TRBJ2-1; 10 bases are a match to TRBD1. Germline V gene data show CDR1 as SQVTM and CDR2 as ANQGSEA. The CDR3 has 16 amino acids. V shed 6 bases and J 4 bases; nucleotides not matched to a gene: 12. The CDR3: CSVEGKGTGEYNEQFF. CDR3 in DNA: TGCAGCGTGGAGGGTAAAGGGACAGGGGAGTACAATGAGCAGTTCTTC.

The V call is TRBV27, the J call TRBJ2-5; 7 bases line up with TRBD2. The length of the CDR3 is 18 residues. Germline CDR1 is MNHEY and CDR2 is SMNVEV (reference sequence). With 4 bases clipped from V and 1 base from J, the junction kept 15 bases outside the gene matches. Here the CDR3 reads CASSSKYWSSGTQETQYF. In DNA, the CDR3 is TGTGCCAGCAGTTCCAAGTATTGGTCTAGCGGTACCCAAGAGACCCAGTACTTC.

The chain has TRBV27 and TRBJ2-1, with 7 bases that match TRBD2. Germline CDR1 and CDR2: MNHEY and SMNVEV (reference sequence). The CDR3 length is 18 residues. The V gene end was trimmed by 5 bases and the J gene end by 0 bases; junction bases not matched to a gene: 13. The CDR3 DNA is TGTGCCAGCAGTCGGGGCGCTAGCGGTATAAGCTCCTACAATGAGCAGTTCTTC. Its translation: CASSRGASGISSYNEQFF.

This clone has a single count. The chain carries TRBV7-9 and TRBJ1-2, with D hard to call. Trimming removed 4 bases from V and 5 bases from J, with 14 bases in between. Germline V gene data show CDR1 as SEHNR and CDR2 as FQNEAQ (reference sequence). This CDR3 has 14 residues. The chain's CDR3 is CASSSSGLGYGYTF. DNA for the CDR3: TGTGCCAGCAGCTCCAGCGGTCTCGGATATGGCTACACCTTC.

V and J are TRBV21-1 and TRBJ2-7; the D call TRBD2 from the table was never checked on the DNA. TRBV21-1 is a documented pseudogene. The CDR3 consists of 13 residues. CDR3 DNA: TGTGCCAGCCCTCCGAGCGGGAGGAGTGAGCAGTACTTC. Its translation is CASPPSGRSEQYF.

This clone has just a few counts. CDR3 protein: CATSALEEQFF. In DNA form, the CDR3 reads TGTGCCACCAGTGCCCTTGAGGAGCAGTTCTTC. The V call is TRBV24-1, the J call TRBJ2-1; no reliable D call. Looked up from germline, CDR1 is KGHDR and CDR2 is SFDVKD. Trimming stripped 5 bases from V and 10 bases from J, with 8 bases between. The CDR3 is 11 amino acids.

The chain employs TRBV11-1 and TRBJ2-1; D gene ambiguous. Between the trimmed V and J ends, which lost 1 base and 6 bases, there was a span of 7 bases. Germline V lookup: CDR1 SGHAT, CDR2 FQDESV (reference sequence). The CDR3 runs to 13 residues. The CDR3: CASSLEQLNEQFF. The CDR3 nucleotides read TGTGCCAGCAGCTTAGAACAGCTCAATGAGCAGTTCTTC.

V and J are TRBV7-9 and TRBJ2-3; D is undetermined. Germline V gene data show CDR1 as SEHNR and CDR2 as FQNEAQ (reference sequence). The CDR3 sequence is 14 residues long. V was pared by 5 bases and J by 6 bases, with 15 bases between. The CDR3 reads CASSMRALSDTQYF. The CDR3 bases are TGTGCCAGCAGCATGCGCGCCCTAAGTGATACGCAGTATTTT.

The chain combines TRBV5-1 with TRBJ2-5; no clear D gene. Germline V gene sequence: CDR1 SGHRS, CDR2 YFSETQ. The CDR3 consists of 15 residues. Trimming stripped 5 bases from V and 5 bases from J, with 19 bases between. CDR3 sequence: CASRPLPATEETQYF. Written as DNA, the CDR3 is TGCGCCAGCAGACCCCTCCCGGCCACGGAGGAGACCCAGTACTTC.

V and J are TRBV7-6 and TRBJ1-6; TRBD1 matches at 9 bases. The germline CDR1 and CDR2 sequences are SGHVS and FNYEAQ. The CDR3 is made up of 15 amino acids. The J segment lost 7 bases and the V segment lost 5 bases, leaving 6 bases of the junction unmatched. The CDR3 nucleotides read TGTGCCAGCAGCCCGTGGGACAGGGCCAATTCACCCCTCCACTTT. It yields the protein CASSPWDRANSPLHF.

This clone was found a few times. This sample includes further DNA sequences coding for the same CDR3. The V and J genes are TRBV12-5 and TRBJ1-1; a weak D match, TRBD1 (5 bases). Germline lookup yields CDR1 LGHNT and CDR2 FRNRAP. The CDR3 spans 11 residues. V was pared by 1 base and J by 8 bases, with 5 bases between. The CDR3 loop is CASGLGQEAFF. The DNA of the CDR3 is TGTGCTAGTGGTTTGGGACAGGAAGCTTTCTTT.

This clone was observed a few times. This CDR3 reads CASSFTGGSTDTQYF. The CDR3 bases are TGTGCCAGCAGCTTTACGGGCGGGAGCACAGATACGCAGTATTTT. The rearrangement uses TRBV7-3 and TRBJ2-3; a weak D match, TRBD2 (5 bases). V shed 3 bases and J shed 0 bases, with 10 bases lying between them. The germline V gene encodes CDR1 SGHTA and CDR2 FQGTGA. This CDR3 comprises 15 residues.

The CDR3 sequence is CASSMRQNNQPQHF. CDR3 nucleotide sequence: TGTGCCAGTAGTATGCGGCAAAACAATCAGCCCCAGCATTTT. V gene TRBV19 combines with J gene TRBJ1-5, with D hard to call. Germline V gene lookup returns CDR1 LNHDA and CDR2 SQIVND (reference sequence). Trimming removed 3 bases from V and 3 bases from J, with 9 bases in between. The CDR3 extends over 14 amino acids.

This clone was found many times. The CDR3 DNA reads as TGTGCCAGCAGTTTATTTGCCGGGAACACTGAAGCTTTCTTT. Protein sequence: CASSLFAGNTEAFF. The chain links TRBV28 to TRBJ1-1, with D unresolved. The CDR3 extends over 14 amino acids. The V end lost 1 base, the J end lost 1 base, and 7 bases lay between the germline ends. Germline V gene lookup returns CDR1 MDHEN and CDR2 SYDVKM.

This clone appeared a few times. The chain couples TRBV7-9 to TRBJ2-7; a weak D match, TRBD1 (6 bases). Deletions cut 4 bases from V and 4 bases from J, with 14 bases between. Germline CDR1 reads SEHNR; CDR2 reads FQNEAQ (reference sequence). There are 14 residues in the CDR3. CDR3 sequence reads: CASSSTTGVYEQYF. CDR3 sequence (DNA): TGTGCCAGCAGCTCGACGACAGGAGTTTACGAGCAGTACTTC.

The V and J genes are TRBV29-1 and TRBJ2-1; TRBD2 matches at 10 bases. Unmatched junction bases numbered 3, after V lost 3 bases and J lost 4 bases. In germline, CDR1 is SQVTM, CDR2 ANQGSEA. The CDR3 length is 14 residues. Here the CDR3 reads CSVEASGRYNEQFF. DNA of the CDR3: TGCAGCGTTGAGGCTAGCGGGAGATACAATGAGCAGTTCTTC.

The chain is built from TRBV11-3 and TRBJ2-1, with 12 bases matching TRBD1. CDR1 and CDR2 (germline): SGHNT, YENEEA. This CDR3 region has 14 residues. J gave up 8 bases and V 4 bases, and 3 bases lay outside the gene matches. CDR3 in DNA: TGTGCCAGCAGCTCCGGGACAGGGGGCGATGAGCAGTTCTTC. As protein: CASSSGTGGDEQFF.

The chain couples TRBV27 to TRBJ2-7; D is unresolved. The CDR3 is 14 amino acids. The V gene's germline CDR1 is MNHEY and CDR2 SMNVEV (reference sequence). V dropped 2 bases and J dropped 6 bases, with 14 bases sitting between them. The CDR3 region has the DNA TGTGCCAGCAGTTTAGGCGTACCGGGTAGCGAGCAGTACTTC. Translated: CASSLGVPGSEQYF.

The chain is built from TRBV27 and TRBJ1-2; 8 bases are a match to TRBD1. The CDR3 spans 15 residues. From germline, CDR1 is MNHEY and CDR2 SMNVEV (reference sequence). V lost 0 bases and J lost 4; bases outside the gene matches: 4. CDR3 in amino acids: CASSLSAGGFYGYTF. The CDR3 bases are TGTGCCAGCAGTTTATCTGCAGGGGGCTTCTATGGCTACACCTTC.

This clone has a handful of counts. The chain uses TRBV4-2 and TRBJ1-6; 8 bases map to TRBD1. Per germline, CDR1 LGHNA and CDR2 YNFKEQ. V shed 0 bases, J shed 8 bases, and the junction held 9 bases outside the gene matches. The CDR3 is 17 residues long. CDR3 sequence (DNA): TGTGCCAGCAGCCAAGAGTTTGGACAGGGATTTCATTCACCCCTCCACTTT. Its protein product is CASSQEFGQGFHSPLHF.

This chain links TRBV10-3 with TRBJ2-7, with 8 bases aligning to TRBD2. This CDR3 has 16 amino acids. CDR1 and CDR2 from the germline V gene are ENHRY and SYGVKD. The trim removed 0 bases at V and 0 bases at J, leaving 4 bases unmatched. CDR3 loop: CAISESAGGVSYEQYF. CDR3 bases: TGTGCCATCAGTGAGTCGGCGGGAGGAGTCTCCTACGAGCAGTACTTC.

The J gene is TRBJ2-3, the V gene TRBV7-9, with TRBD1 matching over 9 bases. With 5 bases clipped from V and 4 bases from J, the junction kept 7 bases outside the gene matches. There are 15 residues in the CDR3. Looked up from germline, CDR1 is SEHNR and CDR2 is FQNEAQ (reference sequence). In nucleotides, the CDR3 is TGTGCCAGCAGCGAGGACAGGGGTGGTCCAGATACGCAGTATTTT. This codes for CASSEDRGGPDTQYF.

The V gene is TRBV2, the J gene TRBJ1-5; a possible D gene is TRBD1 (5 bases). Trimming left V 3 bases short and J 1 base short, with 13 bases between. Per germline, CDR1 SNHLY and CDR2 FYNNEI. The CDR3 length is 16 residues. The CDR3 region is CASSDQARVSNQPQHF. Written as DNA, the CDR3 is TGTGCCAGCAGTGACCAGGCCAGGGTGAGCAATCAGCCCCAGCATTTT.